This passage covers 32 T cell receptor beta chains from one sample sequenced in a study of cytomegalovirus exposure and HLA in healthy donors. The PCR used 60 Vbeta and 13 Jbeta primers. Profiling relied on immunoSEQ multiplex PCR, and the TCRdb table lists in-frame clones only, not all of them. Found here are approximately 44,000 clones, about 85% of them singletons; the top ten hold around 8%. Sequenced sample: PBMCs. Receptors were obtained from a middle-aged woman in good health and CMV-seropositive.

The chain combines TRBV7-2 with TRBJ1-4; TRBD1 is a possible D gene (6 bases). The germline V gene has CDR1 SGHTA and CDR2 FQGNSA. Trimming pared 5 bases from V and 3 bases from J, leaving 19 bases between. This CDR3 is 17 amino acids long. Here the CDR3 reads CASSRTHTGRSNEKLFF. CDR3 in DNA: TGTGCCAGCAGCCGAACGCATACAGGGCGTTCTAATGAAAAACTGTTTTTT.

The V and J genes are TRBV19 and TRBJ1-2; 7 bases map to TRBD1. This CDR3 spans 15 amino acids. Germline trimming cut 7 bases from V and 7 bases from J; bases unmatched to any gene: 15. Germline lookup yields CDR1 LNHDA and CDR2 SQIVND (reference sequence). The CDR3 DNA follows: TGTGCCAGTATTCCGACAGGGAAGGGGTCCCGTGGCTACACCTTC. Its translation is CASIPTGKGSRGYTF.

This clone came up once. The chain uses TRBV5-1 and TRBJ2-5; D unclear. This CDR3 spans 13 amino acids. Germline-derived CDR1 and CDR2 are SGHRS and YFSETQ. V lost 1 base and J 5 bases, leaving 9 bases between the germline ends. The CDR3 DNA sequence: TGCGCCAGCAGCTTGAGTAGTTTGGAGACCCAGTACTTC. Amino acids: CASSLSSLETQYF. The full variable domain, its missing parts supplied by reference TRBV5-1 and TRBJ2-5, is KAGVTQTPRYLIKTRGQQVTLSCSPISGHRSVSWYQQTPGQGLQFLFEYFSETQRNKGNFPGRFSGRQFSNSRSEMNVSTLELGDSALYLCASSLSSLETQYFGPGTRLLVL.

The rearrangement links TRBV5-1 to TRBJ2-5, with a possible D match to TRBD1 (6 bases). The J call may be incorrect, as the DNA end agrees better with TRBJ2-7. Looked up from germline, CDR1 is SGHRS and CDR2 is YFSETQ. This CDR3 is built from 15 residues. The CDR3 loop is CASSSGQVSSYEQYF. CDR3 DNA: TGCGCCAGCAGCTCGGGACAAGTAAGCTCCTACGAGCAGTACTTC.

This chain uses TRBV11-2 with TRBJ2-7; tentatively, D is TRBD2 (6 bases). There are 14 residues in the CDR3. Germline V gene lookup returns CDR1 SGHAT and CDR2 FQNNGV. The CDR3 DNA reads TGTGCAACAGCATACGGGGACTGGGGTCGCGAGCAGTACTTC. It yields the protein CATAYGDWGREQYF.

V is TRBV12-5 and J is TRBJ2-5; no firm D call. V lost 6 bases and J 4 bases, leaving 6 bases between the germline ends. CDR3 size: 11 residues. CDR1 and CDR2 from the germline V gene are LGHNT and FRNRAP. Written as DNA, the CDR3 is TGTGCTAGTGGGGTCGGAGAGACCCAGTACTTC. As protein: CASGVGETQYF.

The chain has TRBV19 and TRBJ1-5, with D possibly matching TRBD1 (6 bases). The CDR3 has 13 residues. Germline lookup yields CDR1 LNHDA and CDR2 SQIVND (reference sequence). Deletions cut 6 bases from V and 5 bases from J, with 11 bases between. DNA of the CDR3: TGTGCCAGTAGAGGACAGACCCATCAGCCCCAGCATTTT. Protein sequence: CASRGQTHQPQHF.

V gene TRBV30 combines with J gene TRBJ2-4, with 7 bases matching TRBD1. This CDR3 region has 12 residues. Germline V lookup: CDR1 GTSNPN, CDR2 SVGIG (reference sequence). Losses at the gene ends were 2 bases for V and 7 bases for J; bases not matched to a gene: 2. The CDR3 loop reads CAWSQGQNIQYF. The DNA of the CDR3 is TGTGCCTGGAGTCAGGGACAGAACATTCAGTACTTC.

This clone was recorded a few times. The chain carries TRBV5-5 and TRBJ2-7; D is possibly TRBD1 (6 bases). CDR3 size: 14 residues. Germline V gene lookup returns CDR1 SGHKS and CDR2 YYEKEE (reference sequence). The ends were cut back, 7 bases at V and 6 bases at J, with 20 bases in the middle. The CDR3 loop is CASHTGFMASEQYF. The CDR3 nucleotides are TGTGCCAGCCACACAGGGTTTATGGCTTCCGAGCAGTACTTC.

The chain recombines TRBV15 with TRBJ2-3; TRBD1 agrees at 10 bases. The V and J ends lost 4 bases and 5 bases, in that order; junction bases with no gene match: 6. The CDR3 loop spans 15 amino acids. Germline CDR1 and CDR2: LNHNV and YYDKDF (reference sequence). The CDR3 is CATSTLTGGLDTQYF. The CDR3 region has the DNA TGTGCCACCAGCACATTGACAGGGGGCTTAGATACGCAGTATTTT.

J is TRBJ2-1 and V is TRBV14, with D unresolved. Germline values: CDR1 SGHDN, CDR2 FVKESK. This CDR3 comprises 17 residues. With 4 bases removed from V and 6 bases from J, the gap between germline ends came to 22 bases. CDR3 protein: CASSRILSSRDGNEQFF. CDR3 sequence (DNA): TGTGCCAGCAGCCGAATATTGAGTAGCAGAGACGGCAATGAGCAGTTCTTC.

This chain connects TRBV13 to TRBJ2-7, with D perhaps matching TRBD1 (5 bases). Germline values: CDR1 PRHDT, CDR2 FYEKMQ (reference sequence). This CDR3 is built from 16 residues. Trimming took 3 bases from V and 10 from J, leaving 25 bases between them. CDR3 residues: CASSFNRLGKQGEQYF. CDR3 DNA: TGTGCCAGCAGCTTTAACCGCCTGGGCAAGCAGGGTGAACAGTACTTC.

This clone has a single count. The chain employs TRBV18 and TRBJ1-5; TRBD1 is a possible D gene (6 bases). Trimming stripped 3 bases from V and 2 bases from J, with 11 bases between. CDR3 size: 15 residues. Germline values: CDR1 KGHSH, CDR2 LQKENI. CDR3 DNA sequence: TGTGCCAGCTCACCTCAAGGGGGTGGCAATCAGCCCCAGCATTTT. This sequence encodes CASSPQGGGNQPQHF.

This clone has only a few counts. The gene calls are TRBV10-3 and TRBJ2-3; 13 bases match TRBD2. The germline V gene encodes CDR1 ENHRY and CDR2 SYGVKD. CDR3 length: 18 residues. The J segment lost 2 bases and the V segment lost 6 bases, leaving 11 bases of the junction unmatched. The CDR3 sequence is CAISPLAGGTRVTDTQYF. CDR3 DNA sequence: TGTGCCATCAGCCCACTAGCGGGAGGGACCCGGGTCACAGATACGCAGTATTTT.

V usage is TRBV6-6 and J usage is TRBJ2-7, with D perhaps TRBD2 (6 bases). Trimming removed 6 bases at V and 0 bases at J, with 9 bases between. Looked up from germline, CDR1 is MNHNY and CDR2 is SVGAGI (reference sequence). The CDR3 spans 13 residues. The CDR3: CASSRGYSYEQYF. CDR3 in DNA: TGTGCCAGCAGCCGGGGGTACTCCTACGAGCAGTACTTC.

The V call is TRBV4-2, the J call TRBJ1-2, with 11 positions matching TRBD1. The CDR3 runs 18 residues. Germline CDR1 and CDR2: LGHNA and YNFKEQ. J lost 4 bases, V lost 0 bases, and 10 bases had no gene match. CDR3 loop: CASSQDSFGQGASYGYTF. CDR3 DNA: TGTGCCAGCAGCCAAGACTCCTTTGGACAGGGGGCCAGCTATGGCTACACCTTC.

The chain recombines TRBV18 with TRBJ1-2; 9 bases map to TRBD1. The CDR3 spans 14 residues. Trimming cost V 3 bases and J 5 bases; bases outside gene matches: 4. The germline V gene encodes CDR1 KGHSH and CDR2 LQKENI. The chain's CDR3 is CASSPRTGDYGYTF. Written as DNA, the CDR3 is TGTGCCAGCTCACCCCGGACAGGGGATTATGGCTACACCTTC.

The genes are TRBV27 and TRBJ1-1, with 7 nucleotides matching TRBD1. The CDR3 extends over 12 amino acids. With V trimmed by 5 bases and J by 10 bases, 7 bases remained unmatched. Per germline, CDR1 MNHEY and CDR2 SMNVEV (reference sequence). The DNA for the CDR3 is TGTGCCAGCAGTACGACAGGGTTTGCAGCTTTCTTT. This translates into CASSTTGFAAFF.

The chain uses TRBV6-6 and TRBJ1-1; maybe TRBD1 (6 bases). Trimming took off 6 bases at V and 4 bases at J, with 15 bases between the two ends. Germline V lookup: CDR1 MNHNY, CDR2 SVGAGI (reference sequence). The CDR3 loop spans 14 amino acids. The CDR3 DNA is TGTGCCAGCAGCCCCCGGGGGGGCGGCACTGAAGCTTTCTTT. It encodes CASSPRGGGTEAFF.

The rearrangement joins TRBV29-1 to TRBJ2-5; 8 positions match TRBD2. CDR3 length: 12 residues. In germline, CDR1 is SQVTM, CDR2 ANQGSEA. V shed 4 bases, J shed 4 bases, and the junction held 2 bases outside the gene matches. The CDR3 loop reads CSVGLALETQYF. CDR3 DNA: TGCAGCGTTGGACTAGCGCTAGAGACCCAGTACTTC. The full variable domain, its missing parts supplied by reference TRBV29-1 and TRBJ2-5, is SAVISQKPSRDICQRGTSLTIQCQVDSQVTMMFWYRQQPGQSLTLIATANQGSEATYESGFVIDKFPISRPNLTFSTLTVSNMSPEDSSIYLCSVGLALETQYFGPGTRLLVL.

V gene TRBV6-5 combines with J gene TRBJ2-7, with D tentatively TRBD1 (6 bases). This CDR3 contains 15 residues. The germline V and J ends were trimmed by 6 bases and 4 bases, with 19 bases remaining between them. Looked up from germline, CDR1 is MNHEY and CDR2 is SVGAGI. Written as DNA, the CDR3 is TGTGCCAGCAGCCCCCAGGGGACCGGGATTTACGAGCAGTACTTC. Translating it yields CASSPQGTGIYEQYF.

The V gene is TRBV5-1, the J gene TRBJ2-1; D ambiguous. Looked up from germline, CDR1 is SGHRS and CDR2 is YFSETQ. V lost 2 bases and J 8 bases, leaving 14 bases between the germline ends. The CDR3 loop spans 14 amino acids. The DNA for the CDR3 is TGCGCCAGCAGCTTAGGAGCAGTTCGCGATGAGCAGTTCTTC. Protein product: CASSLGAVRDEQFF.

The chain combines TRBV7-9 with TRBJ2-6, with no clear D. This CDR3 is built from 15 residues. V was pared by 3 bases and J by 0 bases, with 6 bases between. The germline CDR1 and CDR2 sequences are SEHNR and FQNEAQ (reference sequence). The CDR3 DNA is TGTGCCAGCAGCTTCGGGTTCTCTGGGGCCAACGTCCTGACTTTC. As protein: CASSFGFSGANVLTF.

This chain joins TRBV27 and TRBJ2-7; a weak D match, TRBD1 (6 bases). This CDR3 spans 12 amino acids. V was cut by 11 bases and J by 5 bases, with 16 bases left in between. Germline V gene data show CDR1 as MNHEY and CDR2 as SMNVEV (reference sequence). This chain's CDR3 is CAPPDPGDEQYF. DNA for the CDR3: TGTGCCCCCCCGGACCCAGGGGACGAGCAGTACTTC.

The rearrangement uses TRBV19 and TRBJ2-1, with 9 bases fitting TRBD2. The CDR3 sequence is 14 residues long. Germline V gene sequence: CDR1 LNHDA, CDR2 SQIVND (reference sequence). V was pared by 6 bases and J by 5 bases, with 5 bases of the junction left unmatched. This CDR3 reads CASRRLAENNEQFF. CDR3 sequence (DNA): TGTGCCAGTAGGAGACTAGCGGAGAACAATGAGCAGTTCTTC. Variable domain in full (rest from reference TRBV19 and TRBJ2-1): DGGITQSPKYLFRKEGQNVTLSCEQNLNHDAMYWYRQDPGQGLRLIYYSQIVNDFQKGDIAEGYSVSREKKESFPLTVTSAQKNPTAFYLCASRRLAENNEQFFGPGTRLTVL.

The V gene is TRBV5-4, the J gene TRBJ2-7; TRBD1 is a possible D gene (6 bases). This CDR3 contains 14 residues. Looked up from germline, CDR1 is SGHNT and CDR2 is YYREEE (reference sequence). V was shortened by 0 bases and J by 1 base, with 8 bases between the two germline ends. The CDR3 nucleotides read TGTGCCAGCAGCTTGGCAGGGGAGTCCTACGAGCAGTACTTC. Translation: CASSLAGESYEQYF. Drawing the rest from reference TRBV5-4 and TRBJ2-7, the complete variable domain is ETGVTQSPTHLIKTRGQQVTLRCSSQSGHNTVSWYQQALGQGPQFIFQYYREEENGRGNFPPRFSGLQFPNYSSELNVNALELDDSALYLCASSLAGESYEQYFGPGTRLTVT.

This chain uses TRBV5-6 with TRBJ2-7, with D tentatively TRBD2 (5 bases). Trimming cost V 4 bases and J 3 bases, with 8 bases left between them. The germline V gene encodes CDR1 SGHDT and CDR2 YYEEEE. The CDR3 is 12 residues long. This chain's CDR3 is CASSRGGYEQYF. CDR3 in DNA: TGTGCCAGCAGCCGTGGAGGCTACGAGCAGTACTTC.

The table lists this clone with a count of one. This chain links TRBV28 with TRBJ1-1; no clear D gene. Germline V CDR1 and CDR2: MDHEN, SYDVKM. Trimming stripped 11 bases from V and 0 bases from J, with 16 bases between. This CDR3 has 14 residues. CDR3 loop: CALKAERVNTEAFF. CDR3 coding DNA: TGTGCCCTAAAAGCAGAGCGTGTGAACACTGAAGCTTTCTTT. Full variable domain (missing parts from reference TRBV28 and TRBJ1-1): DVKVTQSSRYLVKRTGEKVFLECVQDMDHENMFWYRQDPGLGLRLIYFSYDVKMKEKGDIPEGYSVSREKKERFSLILESASTNQTSMYLCALKAERVNTEAFFGQGTRLTVV.

This rearrangement joins TRBV27 to TRBJ2-5, with 8 nucleotides matching TRBD2. The closer fit of TRBJ2-7 to the DNA end suggests the J call may be wrong. The germline V gene has CDR1 MNHEY and CDR2 SMNVEV (reference sequence). This CDR3 spans 13 amino acids. The CDR3 sequence is CASSRGGPYEQYF. DNA of the CDR3: TGTGCCAGCAGTCGGGGGGGCCCATACGAGCAGTACTTC.

The chain links TRBV5-5 to TRBJ2-7; the D gene is possibly TRBD1 (5 bases). From germline, CDR1 is SGHKS and CDR2 YYEKEE (reference sequence). The CDR3 runs 14 residues. Trimming stripped 4 bases from V and 0 bases from J, with 11 bases between. The CDR3 loop reads CASSLAGSSYEQYF. The CDR3 DNA follows: TGTGCCAGCAGCCTGGCAGGGTCCTCCTACGAGCAGTACTTC.

CDR3 amino acids: CASSPAAVDHEQYF. The CDR3 DNA follows: TGTGCCAGCAGCCCCGCAGCGGTTGATCACGAGCAGTACTTC. This chain connects TRBV7-9 to TRBJ2-7, with D maybe TRBD2 (5 bases). CDR1 is SEHNR, CDR2 FQNEAQ, per germline (reference sequence). The CDR3 extends over 14 amino acids. V was clipped by 5 bases and J by 5 bases, with 16 bases between them. The whole variable domain, filled in from reference TRBV7-9 and TRBJ2-7, reads DTGVSQNPRHKITKRGQNVTFRCDPISEHNRLYWYRQTLGQGPEFLTYFQNEAQLEKSRLLSDRFSAERPKGSFSTLEIQRTEQGDSAMYLCASSPAAVDHEQYFGPGTRLTVT.

The chain links TRBV11-2 to TRBJ2-2, with a possible D match to TRBD2 (5 bases). Germline V gene data show CDR1 as SGHAT and CDR2 as FQNNGV. CDR3 length: 13 amino acids. V lost 7 bases to trimming and J lost 6 bases, with 12 bases between them. Written as DNA, the CDR3 is TGTGCCAGCACCCCCCAGAGGGCCGGGGAGCTGTTTTTT. It specifies CASTPQRAGELFF. The full variable domain, rest sourced from reference TRBV11-2 and TRBJ2-2, is EAGVAQSPRYKIIEKRQSVAFWCNPISGHATLYWYQQILGQGPKLLIQFQNNGVVDDSQLPKDRFSAERLKGVDSTLKIQPAKLEDSAVYLCASTPQRAGELFFGEGSRLTVL.